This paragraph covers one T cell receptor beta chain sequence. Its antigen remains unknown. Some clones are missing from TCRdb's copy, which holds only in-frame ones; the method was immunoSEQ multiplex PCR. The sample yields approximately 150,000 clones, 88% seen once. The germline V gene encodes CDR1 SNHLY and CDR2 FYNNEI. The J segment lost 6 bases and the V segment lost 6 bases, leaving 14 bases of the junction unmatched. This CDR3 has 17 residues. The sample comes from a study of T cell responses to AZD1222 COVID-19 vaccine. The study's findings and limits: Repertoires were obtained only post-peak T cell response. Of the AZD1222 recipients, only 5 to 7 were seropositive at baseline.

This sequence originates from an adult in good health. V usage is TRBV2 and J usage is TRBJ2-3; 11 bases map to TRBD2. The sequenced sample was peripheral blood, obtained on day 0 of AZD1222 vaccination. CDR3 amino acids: CASRGAPSGRIGDTQYF. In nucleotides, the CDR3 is TGTGCCAGCAGGGGGGCGCCTAGCGGGAGGATCGGGGATACGCAGTATTTT.